The clone carrying this T cell receptor (beta chain) was detected once. These data originate in a study of T cell responses to AZD1222 COVID-19 vaccine. Produced via immunoSEQ multiplex PCR; TCRdb's table is partial and in-frame only. The data show approximately 100,000 clones, 92% seen once. Germline assignment: CDR1 LGHNT and CDR2 FRNRAP. V gave up 4 bases and J gave up 3 bases; unmatched junction bases: 14. This CDR3 region has 17 residues. The J gene is TRBJ1-1, the V gene TRBV12-5, with TRBD1 matching over 7 bases. This receptor was taken from an adult in good health. Sequencing used peripheral blood, obtained on day 0 of AZD1222 vaccination. The CDR3 nucleotides are TGTGCTAGTGGTTCCGCTGGACAGGTGAAACTTTACACTGAAGCTTTCTTT. This encodes CASGSAGQVKLYTEAFF.